Listed here are 28 T cell receptor beta chains from one sample, sequenced in a study of CD8+ T cells in alopecia areata. RNA extraction was followed by reverse transcription into cDNA, which acted as the sequencing template. Clones were sequenced by immunoSEQ multiplex PCR, and TCRdb holds only the in-frame ones, with some missing. The sample yields 95,000 to 150,000 clones, approximately 53% seen once. The treatment was: oral pan-JAK inhibitor, 5-10 mg twice daily. The sequenced sample was CD4+ T cells sorted from blood, obtained at week 4, from a patient treated with tofacitinib. The receptors stem from a human donor with alopecia areata.

The chain has TRBV4-1 and TRBJ1-1; 7 bases map to TRBD1. CDR1 MGHRA and CDR2 YSYEKL come from the germline V gene. The CDR3 length is 15 residues. The trim removed 2 bases at V and 0 bases at J, leaving 3 bases unmatched. The CDR3 sequence is CASSQPDRVNTEAFF. The DNA for the CDR3 is TGCGCCAGCAGCCAACCAGACAGGGTGAACACTGAAGCTTTCTTT.

The chain is built from TRBV2 and TRBJ2-5; 13 nucleotides agree with TRBD2. CDR3 length equals 15 residues. In germline, CDR1 is SNHLY, CDR2 FYNNEI. The ends lost 8 bases at V and 6 bases at J; junction bases unmatched: 9. The CDR3 loop reads CASRTRTSGGKTQYF. CDR3 DNA: TGTGCCAGCCGGACCCGGACTAGCGGGGGAAAGACCCAGTACTTC.

This chain connects TRBV29-1 to TRBJ1-1; D remains unclear. V lost 2 bases and J 4 bases, leaving 11 bases between the germline ends. CDR3 length equals 13 residues. Germline-derived CDR1 and CDR2 are SQVTM and ANQGSEA. Here the CDR3 DNA reads TGCAGCGTTGAAAGTCTTTCTAGCACTGAAGCTTTCTTT. It yields the protein CSVESLSSTEAFF.

The chain uses TRBV29-1 and TRBJ1-5; 11 bases match TRBD1. The germline V gene has CDR1 SQVTM and CDR2 ANQGSEA. CDR3 length equals 14 residues. V lost 4 bases to trimming and J lost 7 bases; unmatched junction nucleotides: 6. The CDR3 nucleotides are TGCAGCGTTGTGGACAGGGGGCTAGGACAGCCCCAGCATTTT. This translates into CSVVDRGLGQPQHF.

The rearrangement links TRBV2 to TRBJ2-7; no firm D call. CDR1 and CDR2 (germline): SNHLY, FYNNEI. V was trimmed by 4 bases and J by 3 bases, leaving 10 bases between them. The CDR3 is 13 residues long. The chain's CDR3 is CASSVGGDYEQYF. CDR3 nucleotide sequence: TGTGCCAGCAGTGTTGGTGGGGACTACGAGCAGTACTTC.

The CDR3 is CSVEVREGGYGYTF. The CDR3 coding sequence is TGCAGCGTTGAGGTCAGGGAAGGAGGCTATGGCTACACCTTC. V gene TRBV29-1 combines with J gene TRBJ1-2, with D perhaps matching TRBD1 (5 bases). The CDR3 length is 14 residues. V was clipped by 3 bases and J by 4 bases, with 15 bases between them. The V gene's germline CDR1 is SQVTM and CDR2 ANQGSEA.

The V gene is TRBV7-8, the J gene TRBJ2-2; possibly TRBD1 for D (6 bases). This CDR3 has 16 amino acids. Looked up from germline, CDR1 is SGHVS and CDR2 is FQNEAQ. The V end lost 5 bases, the J end lost 0 bases, and 13 bases lay between the germline ends. Here the CDR3 DNA reads TGTGCCAGCAGCCAACTCGGACAGTCGAACACCGGGGAGCTGTTTTTT. It is translated as CASSQLGQSNTGELFF.

This clone was detected a few times. This chain uses TRBV9 with TRBJ1-6; TRBD1 matches 10 bases. Per the germline V gene, CDR1 is SGDLS and CDR2 is YYNGEE. The CDR3 totals 18 residues. V shed 0 bases and J 7 bases; nucleotides not matched to a gene: 10. Here the CDR3 reads CASSVASGQGFDNSPLHF. DNA for the CDR3: TGTGCCAGCAGCGTAGCTTCGGGACAGGGGTTTGACAATTCACCCCTCCACTTT. The full variable domain, its missing parts supplied by reference TRBV9 and TRBJ1-6, is DSGVTQTPKHLITATGQRVTLRCSPRSGDLSVYWYQQSLDQGLQFLIQYYNGEERAKGNILERFSAQQFPDLHSELNLSSLELGDSALYFCASSVASGQGFDNSPLHFGNGTRLTVT.

The chain employs TRBV25-1 and TRBJ1-4; D is unclear. Germline values: CDR1 MGHDK, CDR2 SYGVNS. V shed 4 bases and J shed 3 bases, with 6 bases lying between them. This CDR3 is built from 13 residues. The CDR3, as DNA: TGTGCCAGCAGTGTGACTTCTAATGAAAAACTGTTTTTT. It encodes CASSVTSNEKLFF.

The genes are TRBV9 and TRBJ2-5, with TRBD1 identical over 7 bases. The germline V gene has CDR1 SGDLS and CDR2 YYNGEE. This CDR3 is 13 amino acids long. The ends lost 3 bases at V and 5 bases at J; junction bases unmatched: 4. CDR3 sequence (DNA): TGTGCCAGCAGCGCGACAGGGCTGGAGACCCAGTACTTC. Encoded protein: CASSATGLETQYF.

This clone was found a few times. The chain carries TRBV18 and TRBJ1-1, with 7 bases fitting TRBD1. Germline CDR1 and CDR2: KGHSH and LQKENI. There are 13 residues in the CDR3. V lost 4 bases, J lost 3 bases, and 2 bases stayed unmatched. This chain's CDR3 is CASSRTGDTEAFF. CDR3 DNA: TGTGCCAGCTCACGGACAGGCGACACTGAAGCTTTCTTT.

This chain uses TRBV30 with TRBJ2-3, with 7 bases identical to TRBD2. V dropped 2 bases and J dropped 6; count of bases not matched to a gene: 11. The CDR3 has 15 residues. The germline CDR1 and CDR2 sequences are GTSNPN and SVGIG (reference sequence). The CDR3 reads CAWSSLAVKGDTQYF. The CDR3 coding sequence is TGTGCCTGGAGTAGTCTAGCGGTAAAGGGGGATACGCAGTATTTT.

This clone was counted a single time. The chain recombines TRBV20-1 with TRBJ2-7; D unresolved. The length of the CDR3 is 11 residues. Germline assignment: CDR1 DFQATT and CDR2 SNEGSKA (reference sequence). Between the trimmed V and J ends, which lost 7 bases and 0 bases, there was a span of 7 bases. The CDR3 bases are TGCAGTGTCAAGCCCTCCTACGAGCAGTACTTC. Translation gives CSVKPSYEQYF.

This clone has only a few counts. The genes are TRBV28 and TRBJ2-7, with 8 bases identical to TRBD1. J lost 2 bases, V lost 6 bases, and 6 bases had no gene match. From germline, CDR1 is MDHEN and CDR2 SYDVKM. The CDR3 covers 14 residues. In DNA form, the CDR3 reads TGTGCCAGCAGCAACAGGGACAGGCCCTACGAGCAGTACTTC. Protein product: CASSNRDRPYEQYF.

V usage is TRBV30 and J usage is TRBJ1-2, with D possibly being TRBD1 (6 bases). CDR1 is GTSNPN and CDR2 is SVGIG in the germline V gene (reference sequence). This CDR3 region has 13 residues. With 8 bases removed from V and 2 bases from J, the gap between germline ends came to 15 bases. The CDR3 loop is CAGQVGQNYGYTF. CDR3 DNA: TGTGCCGGACAAGTTGGACAGAACTATGGCTACACCTTC.

This clone was recorded only once. This sequence joins TRBV29-1 and TRBJ2-1; D ambiguous. This CDR3 comprises 14 residues. Germline-derived CDR1 and CDR2 are SQVTM and ANQGSEA. Trimming took 4 bases from V and 0 from J, leaving 10 bases between them. For the CDR3, the DNA is TGCAGCGTTGCCCTGACGGGCTCCTACAATGAGCAGTTCTTC. It is translated as CSVALTGSYNEQFF.

The chain's CDR3 is CASSRLNEQFF. The CDR3 nucleotides are TGCGCCAGCAGTCGCTTAAATGAGCAGTTCTTC. This chain connects TRBV4-1 to TRBJ2-1; D is ambiguous. CDR3 size: 11 residues. V was clipped by 6 bases and J by 7 bases, with 7 bases between them. CDR1 is MGHRA and CDR2 is YSYEKL in the germline V gene.

The V and J genes are TRBV7-2 and TRBJ2-3; 8 bases are shared with TRBD2. The CDR3 spans 18 residues. Looked up from germline, CDR1 is SGHTA and CDR2 is FQGNSA. V trimming: 5 bases; J trimming: 1 base; junction bases outside the gene matches: 14. Here the CDR3 DNA reads TGTGCCAGCAGCCCATTCCGGAGGCTAGCGGGCCGCACAGATACGCAGTATTTT. Translating gives CASSPFRRLAGRTDTQYF.

This clone came up a few times. The V call is TRBV30, the J call TRBJ2-5, with 7 bases that match TRBD1. Germline CDR1 is GTSNPN and CDR2 is SVGIG (reference sequence). The CDR3 contains 13 residues. The V gene end was trimmed by 1 base and the J gene end by 10 bases; junction bases not matched to a gene: 9. The CDR3 nucleotides read TGTGCCTGGAGTGGACAGGGTAACGGGGACCAGTACTTC. Protein: CAWSGQGNGDQYF.

The gene calls are TRBV15 and TRBJ2-5; 8 positions match TRBD2. CDR1 is LNHNV, CDR2 YYDKDF, per germline (reference sequence). CDR3 length: 15 residues. With 8 bases clipped from V and 4 bases from J, the junction kept 12 bases outside the gene matches. The CDR3 sequence is CATGTAGGGGETQYF. In DNA form, the CDR3 reads TGTGCCACCGGAACTGCGGGAGGAGGTGGAGAGACCCAGTACTTC.

This clone was seen only a few times. The rearrangement joins TRBV6-6 to TRBJ1-5; D remains unclear. CDR3 size: 14 residues. The germline CDR1 and CDR2 sequences are MNHNY and SVGAGI (reference sequence). Trimming stripped 2 bases from V and 3 bases from J, with 8 bases between. CDR3 region: CASSYRQDNQPQHF. The CDR3 nucleotides are TGTGCCAGCAGTTACAGGCAGGACAATCAGCCCCAGCATTTT.

V usage is TRBV29-1 and J usage is TRBJ2-3, with 7 positions matching TRBD1. After removal of 4 bases from V and 0 bases from J, the junction contained 4 bases not matched to a gene. Germline V gene data show CDR1 as SQVTM and CDR2 as ANQGSEA. The CDR3 has 14 residues. The CDR3: CSVVGDSSTDTQYF. The CDR3 DNA reads as TGCAGCGTTGTGGGGGACAGTAGCACAGATACGCAGTATTTT.

This chain connects TRBV4-1 to TRBJ1-5; D gene unclear. The V gene lost 0 bases and the J gene lost 9 bases, with 15 bases spanning the gap. The CDR3 spans 15 residues. Germline V gene lookup returns CDR1 MGHRA and CDR2 YSYEKL. The CDR3 nucleotides read TGCGCCAGCAGCCAAGATCCGACCGGTATTAGGCCCCAGCATTTT. Its translation: CASSQDPTGIRPQHF.

J is TRBJ1-3 and V is TRBV18; no definite D call. Looked up from germline, CDR1 is KGHSH and CDR2 is LQKENI. The CDR3 length is 18 residues. The V end lost 3 bases, the J end lost 0 bases, and 18 bases lay between the germline ends. The CDR3 nucleotides are TGTGCCAGCTCACCGTCGAGGCAGGCCGGTCTCTCTGGAAACACCATATATTTT. Translated: CASSPSRQAGLSGNTIYF.

This clone was detected only once. The junction shows a germline mismatch at one end, possibly a read error. The rearrangement uses TRBV29-1 and TRBJ1-2; D gene unclear. The CDR3 has 11 residues. The germline V gene has CDR1 SQVTM and CDR2 ANQGSEA. CDR3 bases: TGCAGCGTAGAAGCTAACTATGGCTACACCTTC. This encodes CSVEANYGYTF.

This chain connects TRBV4-1 to TRBJ1-2; D is uncertain. Germline CDR1 is MGHRA and CDR2 is YSYEKL. The CDR3 loop spans 14 amino acids. The V gene lost 2 bases and the J gene lost 3 bases, with 10 bases spanning the gap. The CDR3 spells CASSQRVGDYGYTF. CDR3 DNA: TGCGCCAGCAGCCAAAGAGTTGGGGACTATGGCTACACCTTC.

This chain connects TRBV7-3 to TRBJ2-1, with D possibly called TRBD1 or TRBD2 (5 bases each). V dropped 5 bases and J dropped 13 bases, with 18 bases sitting between them. Germline V CDR1 and CDR2: SGHTA, FQGTGA. The CDR3 loop spans 13 amino acids. The CDR3 DNA sequence: TGTGCCAGCAGCAATTCCAACCGGGACCCTCAGTTCTTC. It yields the protein CASSNSNRDPQFF.

The rearrangement uses TRBV29-1 and TRBJ2-5, with 8 bases aligning to TRBD1. The CDR3 is made up of 14 amino acids. Germline V gene lookup returns CDR1 SQVTM and CDR2 ANQGSEA. J was trimmed by 4 bases and V by 4 bases; bases with no gene match: 8. The CDR3 sequence is CSVGGRGPGETQYF. In DNA, the CDR3 is TGCAGCGTTGGCGGCAGGGGGCCGGGAGAGACCCAGTACTTC.